This T cell receptor beta chain was sequenced in a study of identical twins. MiXCR, applied by TCRdb to the 5' RACE reads, yields one record per CDR3 protein. There are around 670,000 distinct CDR3 sequences in the sample; less than 7% occur only once, and approximately 1.6% lies in the top ten. This clonotype was observed many times. CDR3 length equals 17 residues. CDR1 and CDR2 from the germline V gene are MNHEY and SMNVEV (reference sequence). Losses at the gene ends were 5 bases for V and 2 bases for J; bases not matched to a gene: 7. The sample comprised naive T cells sorted from blood. The chain uses TRBV27 and TRBJ2-2; 11 nucleotides agree with TRBD2. The receptor was isolated from a man between 18 and 29 years old in good health. The CDR3 is CASSVLAGVGNTGELFF. Written as DNA, the CDR3 is TGTGCCAGCAGTGTACTAGCGGGAGTAGGTAACACCGGGGAGCTGTTTTTT.